A selection of T cell receptor beta chains follows, all from one sample in a study of CD8+ T cells in alopecia areata. Only in-frame clones appear in the TCRdb table, and some are missing; sequencing was by immunoSEQ multiplex PCR. The data show tens of thousands of clones, approximately 61% seen once. Source: CD8+ T cells sorted from blood, taken at week 0. The receptors originated from a human donor with alopecia areata. Both conserved end residues are part of each CDR3. D genes are given only for firm matches. Clone size is not always given. Where it is, it says once, few, many or a class for expanded clones.

TRBD1	TRBV30	TRBJ2-2	-	CAWSPKDRVTGELFF	TGTGCCTGGAGCCCGAAGGACAGGGTCACCGGGGAGCTGTTTTTT
-	TRBV27	TRBJ2-7	once	CASSSGPTSYEQYF	TGTGCCAGCAGTTCGGGGCCGACCTCCTACGAGCAGTACTTC
-	TRBV29-1	TRBJ2-1	once	CSVPGRPYNEQFF	TGCAGCGTTCCGGGACGACCCTACAATGAGCAGTTCTTC
-	TRBV27	TRBJ1-1	-	CASSFSSEGSTEAFF	TGTGCCAGCAGTTTCTCGTCGGAGGGGAGCACTGAAGCTTTCTTT
-	TRBV10-3	TRBJ1-2	-	CAISESKGSGSTF	TGTGCCATCAGTGAGTCTAAGGGAAGTGGTTCCACCTTC
-	TRBV9	TRBJ2-3	-	CASSVWGSSTDTQYF	TGTGCCAGCAGCGTATGGGGGAGCAGCACAGATACGCAGTATTTT
-	TRBV25-1	TRBJ1-2	-	CASSELGEEGFDYGYTF	TGTGCCAGCAGTGAATTAGGGGAGGAAGGATTTGACTATGGCTACACCTTC
-	TRBV29-1	TRBJ1-2	-	CSVEDLVESGVPYGYTF	TGCAGCGTTGAAGATCTAGTAGAGTCTGGTGTTCCCTATGGCTACACCTTC
-	TRBV29-1	TRBJ1-1	-	CSVEAGSVFEAFF	TGCAGCGTTGAGGCAGGGTCTGTTTTTGAAGCTTTCTTT
-	TRBV25-1	TRBJ2-7	-	CASKDYEQYF	TGTGCCAGCAAGGACTACGAGCAGTACTTC
TRBD1	TRBV4-3	TRBJ1-1	-	CASSQHNRGIMNTEAFF	TGCGCCAGCAGCCAACATAACAGGGGTATTATGAACACTGAAGCTTTCTTT
-	TRBV30	TRBJ2-5	-	CAWTELGGVGETQYF	TGTGCCTGGACCGAGTTGGGCGGAGTCGGAGAGACCCAGTACTTC
-	TRBV30	TRBJ2-1	few	CAWSGHGSSYNEQFF	TGTGCCTGGAGTGGGCACGGGAGCTCCTACAATGAGCAGTTCTTC
-	TRBV29-1	TRBJ2-7	-	CSVAGANYEQYF	TGCAGCGTTGCAGGGGCCAACTACGAGCAGTACTTC
-	TRBV23-1	TRBJ2-1	-	CASSQGQDYYNEQFF	TGCGCCAGCAGTCAGGGGCAGGACTACTACAATGAGCAGTTCTTC
TRBD1	TRBV2	TRBJ1-1	-	CASRERGRASTEAFF	TGTGCCAGCAGGGAGAGGGGGCGAGCTAGCACTGAAGCTTTCTTT
TRBD2	TRBV27	TRBJ2-7	-	CASSSGTSGRYEQYF	TGTGCCAGCAGTTCGGGGACTAGCGGGAGGTACGAGCAGTACTTC
TRBD1	TRBV6-5	TRBJ1-5	-	CASRTGTARNQPQHF	TGTGCCAGCAGAACTGGGACAGCACGGAATCAGCCCCAGCATTTT
-	TRBV7-2	TRBJ1-2	-	CASSLGTLTYGYTF	TGTGCCAGCAGCTTAGGAACGCTTACCTATGGCTACACCTTC
-	TRBV5-1	TRBJ2-2	once	CACGVANTGELFF	TGCGCCTGCGGGGTAGCGAACACCGGGGAGCTGTTTTTT
-	TRBV7-9	TRBJ1-6	-	CASSLERVSYSPLHF	TGTGCCAGCAGCTTAGAAAGGGTATCTTATTCACCCCTCCACTTT
TRBD2	TRBV13	TRBJ2-1	few	CASSTGTSQQFF	TGTGCCAGCAGCACTGGGACTAGTCAGCAGTTCTTC
-	TRBV6-6	TRBJ2-5	-	CASRKGGEFPGETQYF	TGTGCCAGCAGAAAGGGGGGGGAATTCCCCGGGGAGACCCAGTACTTC
-	TRBV15	TRBJ2-1	-	CATSRPRGWPNEQFF	TGTGCCACCAGCAGACCCCGGGGGTGGCCCAATGAGCAGTTCTTC
-	TRBV7-6	TRBJ1-5	-	CASSLAPAGDNNQPQHF	TGTGCCAGCAGCTTAGCCCCCGCAGGCGATAACAATCAGCCCCAGCATTTT
-	TRBV27	TRBJ2-5	once	CASCQTGLFLQETQYF	TGTGCCAGCTGCCAAACAGGTTTATTTCTCCAAGAGACCCAGTACTTC
-	TRBV4-1	TRBJ1-5	-	CASSQFSGRDQPQHF	TGCGCCAGCAGCCAGTTCTCGGGGAGGGATCAGCCCCAGCATTTT